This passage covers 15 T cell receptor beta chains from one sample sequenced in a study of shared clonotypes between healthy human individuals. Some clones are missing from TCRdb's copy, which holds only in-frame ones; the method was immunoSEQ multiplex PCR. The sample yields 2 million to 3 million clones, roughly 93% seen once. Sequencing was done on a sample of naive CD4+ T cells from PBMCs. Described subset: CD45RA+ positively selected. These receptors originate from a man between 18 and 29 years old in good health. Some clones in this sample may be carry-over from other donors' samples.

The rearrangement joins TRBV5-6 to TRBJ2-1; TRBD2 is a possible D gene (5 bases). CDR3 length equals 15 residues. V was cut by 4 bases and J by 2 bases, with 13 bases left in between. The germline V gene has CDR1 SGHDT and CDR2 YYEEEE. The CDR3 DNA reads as TGTGCCAGCAGCCTCCGGGGAAGAACCTACAATGAGCAGTTCTTC. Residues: CASSLRGRTYNEQFF.

CDR3 DNA sequence: TGTGCCAGCAGCGCCTTACAGGGAACCACAGATACGCAGTATTTT. Translated: CASSALQGTTDTQYF. The chain joins TRBV9 to TRBJ2-3; possible D gene TRBD1, 6 bases. This CDR3 has 15 residues. The germline gives CDR1 SGDLS, CDR2 YYNGEE. The V and J ends lost 3 bases and 2 bases respectively, with 13 bases between them.

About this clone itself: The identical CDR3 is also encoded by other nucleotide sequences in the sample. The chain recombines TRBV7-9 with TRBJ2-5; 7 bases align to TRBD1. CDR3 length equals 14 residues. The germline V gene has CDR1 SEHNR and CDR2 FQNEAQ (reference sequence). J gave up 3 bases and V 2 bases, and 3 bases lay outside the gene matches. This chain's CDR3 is CASSLMGTEETQYF. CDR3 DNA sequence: TGTGCCAGCAGCTTAATGGGGACAGAAGAGACCCAGTACTTC.

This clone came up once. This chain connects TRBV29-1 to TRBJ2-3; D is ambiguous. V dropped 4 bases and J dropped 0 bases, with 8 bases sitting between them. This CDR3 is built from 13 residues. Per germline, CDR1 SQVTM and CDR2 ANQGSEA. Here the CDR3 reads CSVAGLSTDTQYF. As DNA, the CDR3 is TGCAGCGTTGCCGGCCTGAGCACAGATACGCAGTATTTT.

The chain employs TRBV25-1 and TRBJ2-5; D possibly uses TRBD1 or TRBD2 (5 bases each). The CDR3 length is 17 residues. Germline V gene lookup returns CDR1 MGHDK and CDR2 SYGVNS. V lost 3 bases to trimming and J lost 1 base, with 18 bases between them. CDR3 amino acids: CASSESPGRRGQETQYF. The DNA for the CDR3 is TGTGCCAGCAGTGAGTCTCCGGGACGTCGGGGCCAAGAGACCCAGTACTTC.

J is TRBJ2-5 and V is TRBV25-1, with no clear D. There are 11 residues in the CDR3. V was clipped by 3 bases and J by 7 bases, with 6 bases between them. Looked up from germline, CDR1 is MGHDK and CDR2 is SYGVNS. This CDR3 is CASSDARTQYF. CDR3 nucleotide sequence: TGTGCCAGCAGTGACGCAAGGACCCAGTACTTC.

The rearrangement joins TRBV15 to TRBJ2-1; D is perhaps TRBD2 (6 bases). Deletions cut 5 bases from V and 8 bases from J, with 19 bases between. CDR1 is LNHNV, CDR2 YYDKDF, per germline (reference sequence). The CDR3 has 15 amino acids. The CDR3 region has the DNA TGTGCCACCAGCCCCCGGGAGAGGGACTGGGATGAGCAGTTCTTC. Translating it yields CATSPRERDWDEQFF.

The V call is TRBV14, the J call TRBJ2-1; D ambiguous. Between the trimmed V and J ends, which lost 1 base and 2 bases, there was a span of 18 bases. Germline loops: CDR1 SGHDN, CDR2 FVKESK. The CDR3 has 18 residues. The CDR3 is CASSQGITGPLAYNEQFF. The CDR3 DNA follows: TGTGCCAGCAGCCAAGGGATTACCGGGCCCTTAGCCTACAATGAGCAGTTCTTC.

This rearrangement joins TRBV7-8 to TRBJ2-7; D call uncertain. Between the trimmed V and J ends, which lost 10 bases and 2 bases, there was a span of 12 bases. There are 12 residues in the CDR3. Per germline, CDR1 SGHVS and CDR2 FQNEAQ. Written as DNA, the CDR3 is TGTGCCACGCGAGGAGAAACCTACGAGCAGTACTTC. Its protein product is CATRGETYEQYF.

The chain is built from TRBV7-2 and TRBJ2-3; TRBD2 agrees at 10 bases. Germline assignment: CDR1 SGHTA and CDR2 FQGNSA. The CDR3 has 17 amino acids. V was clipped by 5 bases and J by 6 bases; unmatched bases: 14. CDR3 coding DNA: TGTGCCAGCAGCAACGGACTAGCGGCCTATACCGGGGATACGCAGTATTTT. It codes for CASSNGLAAYTGDTQYF.

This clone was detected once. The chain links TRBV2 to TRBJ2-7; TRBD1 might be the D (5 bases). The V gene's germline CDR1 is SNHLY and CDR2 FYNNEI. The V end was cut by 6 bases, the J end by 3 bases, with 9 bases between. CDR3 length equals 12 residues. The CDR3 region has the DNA TGTGCCAGCAGAGACACAGGCTACGAGCAGTACTTC. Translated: CASRDTGYEQYF.

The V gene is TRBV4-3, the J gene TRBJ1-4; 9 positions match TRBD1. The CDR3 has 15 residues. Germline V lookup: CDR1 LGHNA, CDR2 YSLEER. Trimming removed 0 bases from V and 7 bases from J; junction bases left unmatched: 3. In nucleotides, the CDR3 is TGCGCCAGCAGCCAAGAGACAGGGGGTACTGAAAAACTGTTTTTT. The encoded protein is CASSQETGGTEKLFF.

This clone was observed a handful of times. The CDR3 loop is CAWSVLLSGDQHF. The DNA for the CDR3 is TGTGCCTGGAGTGTACTCTTGTCGGGGGACCAGCATTTT. This chain connects TRBV30 to TRBJ1-5, with a weak D call TRBD1 (5 bases). V shed 0 bases and J shed 12 bases, with 15 bases lying between them. Germline assignment: CDR1 GTSNPN and CDR2 SVGIG (reference sequence). The CDR3 runs 13 residues. Drawing the rest from reference TRBV30 and TRBJ1-5, the complete variable domain is SQTIHQWPATLVQPVGSPLSLECTVEGTSNPNLYWYRQAAGRGLQLLFYSVGIGQISSEVPQNLSASRPQDRQFILSSKKLLLSDSGFYLCAWSVLLSGDQHFGDGTRLSIL.

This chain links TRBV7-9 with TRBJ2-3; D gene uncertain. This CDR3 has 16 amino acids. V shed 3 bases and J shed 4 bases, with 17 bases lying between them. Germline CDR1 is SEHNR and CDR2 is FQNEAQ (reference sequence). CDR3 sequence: CASSLEPGDVADTQYF. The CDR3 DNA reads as TGTGCCAGCAGCTTGGAGCCCGGCGATGTAGCAGATACGCAGTATTTT. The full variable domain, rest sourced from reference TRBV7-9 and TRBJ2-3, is DTGVSQNPRHKITKRGQNVTFRCDPISEHNRLYWYRQTLGQGPEFLTYFQNEAQLEKSRLLSDRFSAERPKGSFSTLEIQRTEQGDSAMYLCASSLEPGDVADTQYFGPGTRLTVL.

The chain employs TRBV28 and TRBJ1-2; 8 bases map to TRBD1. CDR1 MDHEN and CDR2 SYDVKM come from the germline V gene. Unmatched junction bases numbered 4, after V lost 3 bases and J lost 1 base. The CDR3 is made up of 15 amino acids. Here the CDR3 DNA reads TGTGCCAGCAGTTTTGGGGGACAGGTTAACTATGGCTACACCTTC. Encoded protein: CASSFGGQVNYGYTF.